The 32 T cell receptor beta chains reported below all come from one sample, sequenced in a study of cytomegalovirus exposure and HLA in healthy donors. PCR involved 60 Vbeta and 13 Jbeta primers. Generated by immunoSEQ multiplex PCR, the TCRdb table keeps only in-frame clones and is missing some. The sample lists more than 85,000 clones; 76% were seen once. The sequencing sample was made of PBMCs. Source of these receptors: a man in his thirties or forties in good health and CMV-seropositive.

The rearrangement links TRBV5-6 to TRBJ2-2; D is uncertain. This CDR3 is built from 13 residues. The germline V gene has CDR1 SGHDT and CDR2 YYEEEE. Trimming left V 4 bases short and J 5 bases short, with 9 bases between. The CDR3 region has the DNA TGTGCCAGCAGCGAACAGTGGACCGGGGAGCTGTTTTTT. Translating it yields CASSEQWTGELFF.

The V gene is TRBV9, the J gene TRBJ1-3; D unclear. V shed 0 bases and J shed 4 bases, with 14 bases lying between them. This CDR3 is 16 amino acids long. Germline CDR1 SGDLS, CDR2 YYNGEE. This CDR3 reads CASSVVPLGNGNTIYF. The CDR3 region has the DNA TGTGCCAGCAGCGTAGTCCCGTTGGGCAACGGAAACACCATATATTTT.

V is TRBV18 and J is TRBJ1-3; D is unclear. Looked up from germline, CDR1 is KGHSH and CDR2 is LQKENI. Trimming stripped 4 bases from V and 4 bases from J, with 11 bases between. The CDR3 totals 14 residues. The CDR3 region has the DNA TGTGCCAGCTCACTGAGCGAGGTCGGAAACACCATATATTTT. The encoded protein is CASSLSEVGNTIYF.

CDR3 in DNA: TGTGCCAGCAGCCAGAGGAGGGACGAGGGACTATATAATTCACCCCTCCACTTT. It yields the protein CASSQRRDEGLYNSPLHF. The J gene is TRBJ1-6, the V gene TRBV9; a weak D match, TRBD1 (5 bases). V lost 4 bases and J lost 4, with 21 bases in between. The CDR3 totals 18 residues. Germline V gene data show CDR1 as SGDLS and CDR2 as YYNGEE.

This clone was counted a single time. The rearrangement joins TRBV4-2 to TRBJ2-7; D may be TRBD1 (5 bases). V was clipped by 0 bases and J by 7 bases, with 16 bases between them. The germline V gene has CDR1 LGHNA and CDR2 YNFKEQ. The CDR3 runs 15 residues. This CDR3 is CASSQDLGGAREQYF. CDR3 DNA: TGTGCCAGCAGCCAAGATTTGGGTGGGGCGAGGGAGCAGTACTTC.

CDR3 residues: CAISEGGQGTYEQYF. CDR3 in DNA: TGTGCCATCAGTGAAGGGGGACAGGGAACCTACGAGCAGTACTTC. This chain connects TRBV10-3 to TRBJ2-5; 9 bases line up with TRBD1. The DNA end is more similar to TRBJ2-7, so the J call may be wrong. The CDR3 spans 15 residues. Germline CDR1 ENHRY, CDR2 SYGVKD.

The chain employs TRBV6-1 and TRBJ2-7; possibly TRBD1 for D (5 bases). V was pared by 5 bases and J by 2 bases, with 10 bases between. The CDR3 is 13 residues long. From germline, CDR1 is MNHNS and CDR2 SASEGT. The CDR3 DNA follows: TGTGCCAGCAGTCCGACAGCCCCCTACGAGCAGTACTTC. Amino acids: CASSPTAPYEQYF.

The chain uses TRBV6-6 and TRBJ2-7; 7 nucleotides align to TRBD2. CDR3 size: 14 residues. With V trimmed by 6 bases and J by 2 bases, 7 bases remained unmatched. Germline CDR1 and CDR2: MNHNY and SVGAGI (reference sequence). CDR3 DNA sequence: TGTGCCAGCAGGAGGCTAGCGGTCCCCTACGAGCAGTACTTC. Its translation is CASRRLAVPYEQYF.

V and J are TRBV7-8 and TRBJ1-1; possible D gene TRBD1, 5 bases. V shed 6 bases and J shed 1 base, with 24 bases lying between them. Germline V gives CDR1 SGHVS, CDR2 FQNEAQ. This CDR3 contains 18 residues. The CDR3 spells CASSGDRESGIKNTEAFF. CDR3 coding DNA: TGTGCCAGCAGTGGGGACCGGGAGAGTGGTATCAAGAACACTGAAGCTTTCTTT.

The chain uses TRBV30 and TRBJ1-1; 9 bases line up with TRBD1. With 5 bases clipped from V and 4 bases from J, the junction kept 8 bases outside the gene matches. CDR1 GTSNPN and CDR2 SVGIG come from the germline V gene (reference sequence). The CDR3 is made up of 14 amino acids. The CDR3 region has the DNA TGTGCCTGGGCCCTGGACAGGGGAGTCACTGAAGCTTTCTTT. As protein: CAWALDRGVTEAFF.

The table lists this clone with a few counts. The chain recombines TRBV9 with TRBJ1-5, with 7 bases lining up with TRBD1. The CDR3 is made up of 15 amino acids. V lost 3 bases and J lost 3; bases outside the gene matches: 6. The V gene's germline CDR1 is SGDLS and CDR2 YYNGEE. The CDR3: CASSGTGAPNQPQHF. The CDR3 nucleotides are TGTGCCAGCAGCGGCACAGGGGCCCCCAATCAGCCCCAGCATTTT.

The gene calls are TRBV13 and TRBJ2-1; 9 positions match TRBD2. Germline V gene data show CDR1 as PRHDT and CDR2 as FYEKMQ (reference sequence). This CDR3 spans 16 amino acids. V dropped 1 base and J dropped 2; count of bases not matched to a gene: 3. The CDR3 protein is CASSLAGLAPYNEQFF. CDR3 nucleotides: TGTGCCAGCAGCTTAGCTGGACTAGCGCCCTACAATGAGCAGTTCTTC.

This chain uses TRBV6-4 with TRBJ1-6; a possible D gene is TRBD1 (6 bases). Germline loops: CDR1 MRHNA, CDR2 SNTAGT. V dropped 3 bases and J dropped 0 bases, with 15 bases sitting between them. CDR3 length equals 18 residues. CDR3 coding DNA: TGTGCCAGCAGTGAGCCAGGGGACGATAGCTCCTATAATTCACCCCTCCACTTT. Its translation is CASSEPGDDSSYNSPLHF.

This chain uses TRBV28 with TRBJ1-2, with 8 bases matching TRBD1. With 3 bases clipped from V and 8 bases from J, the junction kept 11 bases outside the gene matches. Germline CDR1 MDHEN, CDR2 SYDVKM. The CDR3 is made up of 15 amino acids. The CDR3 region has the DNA TGTGCCAGCAGTTTGACAGGGGCCTCGTGGGAGGGCTACACCTTC. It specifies CASSLTGASWEGYTF.

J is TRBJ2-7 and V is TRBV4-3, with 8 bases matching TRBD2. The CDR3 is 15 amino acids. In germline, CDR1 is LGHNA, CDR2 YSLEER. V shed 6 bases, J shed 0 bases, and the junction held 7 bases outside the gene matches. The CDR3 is CASSQSGGPSYEQYF. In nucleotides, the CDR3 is TGCGCCAGCAGTCAGAGCGGGGGCCCCTCCTACGAGCAGTACTTC.

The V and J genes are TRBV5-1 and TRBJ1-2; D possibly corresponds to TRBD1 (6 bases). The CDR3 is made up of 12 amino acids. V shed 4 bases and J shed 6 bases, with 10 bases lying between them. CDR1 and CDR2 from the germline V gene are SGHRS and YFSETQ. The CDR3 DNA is TGCGCCAGCAGCCGGGGGGCGGATGGCTACACCTTC. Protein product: CASSRGADGYTF.

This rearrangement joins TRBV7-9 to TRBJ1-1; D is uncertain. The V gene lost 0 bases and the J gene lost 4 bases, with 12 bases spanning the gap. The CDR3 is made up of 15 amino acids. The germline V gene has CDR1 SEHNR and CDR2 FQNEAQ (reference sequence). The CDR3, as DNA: TGTGCCAGCAGCTTAGCCGGCGGGATTGGCACTGAAGCTTTCTTT. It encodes CASSLAGGIGTEAFF.

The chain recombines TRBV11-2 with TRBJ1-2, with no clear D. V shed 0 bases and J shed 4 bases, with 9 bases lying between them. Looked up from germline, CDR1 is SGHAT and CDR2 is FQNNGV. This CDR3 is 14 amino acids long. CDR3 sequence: CASSLDHLGYGYTF. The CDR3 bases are TGTGCCAGCAGCTTAGATCACCTAGGCTATGGCTACACCTTC.

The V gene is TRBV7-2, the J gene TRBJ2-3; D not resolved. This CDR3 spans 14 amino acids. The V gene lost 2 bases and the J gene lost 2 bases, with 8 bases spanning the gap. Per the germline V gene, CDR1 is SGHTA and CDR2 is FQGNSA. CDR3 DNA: TGTGCCAGCAGCTTACAACAGAACACAGATACGCAGTATTTT. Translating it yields CASSLQQNTDTQYF.

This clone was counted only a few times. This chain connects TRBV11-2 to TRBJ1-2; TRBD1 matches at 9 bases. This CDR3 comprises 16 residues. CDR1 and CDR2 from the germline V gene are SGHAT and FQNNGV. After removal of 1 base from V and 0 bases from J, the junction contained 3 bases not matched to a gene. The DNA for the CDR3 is TGTGCCAGCAGCTTAGCTGGGACAGGGACTAACTATGGCTACACCTTC. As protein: CASSLAGTGTNYGYTF. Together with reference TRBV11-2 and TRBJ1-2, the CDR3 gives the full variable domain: EAGVAQSPRYKIIEKRQSVAFWCNPISGHATLYWYQQILGQGPKLLIQFQNNGVVDDSQLPKDRFSAERLKGVDSTLKIQPAKLEDSAVYLCASSLAGTGTNYGYTFGSGTRLTVV.

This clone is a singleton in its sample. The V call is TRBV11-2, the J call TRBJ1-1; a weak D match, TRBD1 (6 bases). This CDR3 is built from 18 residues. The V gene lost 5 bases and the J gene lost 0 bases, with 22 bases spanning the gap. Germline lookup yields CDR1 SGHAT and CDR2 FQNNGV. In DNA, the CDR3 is TGTGCCAGCAGCCGCACTACAGGGTGGGGGGGATTGAACACTGAAGCTTTCTTT. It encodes CASSRTTGWGGLNTEAFF.

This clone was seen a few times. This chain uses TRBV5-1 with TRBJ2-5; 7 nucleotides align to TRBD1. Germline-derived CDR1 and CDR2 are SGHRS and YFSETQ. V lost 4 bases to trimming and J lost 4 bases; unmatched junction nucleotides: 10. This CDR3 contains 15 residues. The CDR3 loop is CASSPQQGKGETQYF. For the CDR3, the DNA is TGCGCCAGCAGCCCGCAACAGGGGAAGGGAGAGACCCAGTACTTC.

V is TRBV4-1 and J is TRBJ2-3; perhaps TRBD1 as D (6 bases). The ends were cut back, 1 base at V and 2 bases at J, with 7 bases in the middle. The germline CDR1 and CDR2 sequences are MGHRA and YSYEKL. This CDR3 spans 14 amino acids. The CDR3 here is CASSQGGPTDTQYF. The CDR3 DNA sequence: TGCGCCAGCAGCCAAGGGGGGCCCACAGATACGCAGTATTTT.

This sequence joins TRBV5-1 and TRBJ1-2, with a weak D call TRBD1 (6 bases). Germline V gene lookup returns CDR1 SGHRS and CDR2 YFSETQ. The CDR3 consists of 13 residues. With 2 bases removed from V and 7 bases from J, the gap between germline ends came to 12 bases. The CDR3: CASSLPDRPGYTF. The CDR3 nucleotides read TGCGCCAGCAGCTTACCAGACAGGCCTGGCTACACCTTC.

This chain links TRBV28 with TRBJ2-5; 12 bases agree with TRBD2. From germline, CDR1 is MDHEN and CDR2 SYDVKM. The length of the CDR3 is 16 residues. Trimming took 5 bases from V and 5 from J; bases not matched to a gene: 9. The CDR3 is CASSPARTSGAETQYF. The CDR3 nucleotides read TGTGCCAGCAGTCCCGCCAGGACTAGCGGGGCGGAGACCCAGTACTTC.

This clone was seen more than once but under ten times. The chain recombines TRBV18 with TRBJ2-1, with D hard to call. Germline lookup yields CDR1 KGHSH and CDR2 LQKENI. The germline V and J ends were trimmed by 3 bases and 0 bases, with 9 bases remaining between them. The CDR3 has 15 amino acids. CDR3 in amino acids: CASSPFTSSYNEQFF. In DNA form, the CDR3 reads TGTGCCAGCTCACCGTTCACCAGCTCCTACAATGAGCAGTTCTTC.

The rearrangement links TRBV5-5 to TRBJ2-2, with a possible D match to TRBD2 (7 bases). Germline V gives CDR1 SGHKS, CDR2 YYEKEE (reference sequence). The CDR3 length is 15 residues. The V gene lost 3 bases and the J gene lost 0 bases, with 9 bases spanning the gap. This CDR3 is CASSWGGANTGELFF. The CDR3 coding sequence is TGTGCCAGCAGCTGGGGGGGCGCGAACACCGGGGAGCTGTTTTTT. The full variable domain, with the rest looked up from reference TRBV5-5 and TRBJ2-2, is DAGVTQSPTHLIKTRGQQVTLRCSPISGHKSVSWYQQVLGQGPQFIFQYYEKEERGRGNFPDRFSARQFPNYSSELNVNALLLGDSALYLCASSWGGANTGELFFGEGSRLTVL.

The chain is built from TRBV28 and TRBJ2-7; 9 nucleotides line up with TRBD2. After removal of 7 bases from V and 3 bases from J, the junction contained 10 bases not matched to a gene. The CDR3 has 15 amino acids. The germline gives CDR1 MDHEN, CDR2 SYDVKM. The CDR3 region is CASKLSGGKIYEQYF. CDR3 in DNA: TGTGCCAGCAAACTGAGCGGGGGGAAGATCTACGAGCAGTACTTC. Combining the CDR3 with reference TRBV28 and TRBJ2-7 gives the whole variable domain DVKVTQSSRYLVKRTGEKVFLECVQDMDHENMFWYRQDPGLGLRLIYFSYDVKMKEKGDIPEGYSVSREKKERFSLILESASTNQTSMYLCASKLSGGKIYEQYFGPGTRLTVT.

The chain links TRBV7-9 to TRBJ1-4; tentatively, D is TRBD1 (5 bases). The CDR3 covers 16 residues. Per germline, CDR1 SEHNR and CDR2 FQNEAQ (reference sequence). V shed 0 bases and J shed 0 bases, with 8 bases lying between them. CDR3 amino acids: CASSLADSATNEKLFF. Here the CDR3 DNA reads TGTGCCAGCAGCTTAGCTGACAGCGCAACTAATGAAAAACTGTTTTTT. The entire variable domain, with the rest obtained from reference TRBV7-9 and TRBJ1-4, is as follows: DTGVSQNPRHKITKRGQNVTFRCDPISEHNRLYWYRQTLGQGPEFLTYFQNEAQLEKSRLLSDRFSAERPKGSFSTLEIQRTEQGDSAMYLCASSLADSATNEKLFFGSGTQLSVL.

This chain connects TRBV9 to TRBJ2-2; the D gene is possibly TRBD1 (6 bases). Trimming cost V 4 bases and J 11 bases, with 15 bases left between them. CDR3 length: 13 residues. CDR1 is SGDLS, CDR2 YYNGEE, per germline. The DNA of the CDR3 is TGTGCCAGCAGCTCCGAGGGGGTCGGAGAGCTGTTTTTT. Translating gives CASSSEGVGELFF.

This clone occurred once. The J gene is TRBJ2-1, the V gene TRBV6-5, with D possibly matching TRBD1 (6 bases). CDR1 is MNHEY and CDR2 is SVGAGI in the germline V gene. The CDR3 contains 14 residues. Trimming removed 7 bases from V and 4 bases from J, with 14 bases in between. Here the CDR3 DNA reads TGTGCCAGCACCACGCCCACAGGGTACAATGAGCAGTTCTTC. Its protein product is CASTTPTGYNEQFF.

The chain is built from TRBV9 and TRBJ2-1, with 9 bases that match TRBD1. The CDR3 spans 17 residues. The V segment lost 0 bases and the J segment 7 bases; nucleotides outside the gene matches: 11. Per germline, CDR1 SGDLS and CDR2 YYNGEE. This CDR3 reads CASSVVPGGTGLNEQFF. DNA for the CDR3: TGTGCCAGCAGCGTAGTTCCAGGGGGGACAGGGCTAAATGAGCAGTTCTTC. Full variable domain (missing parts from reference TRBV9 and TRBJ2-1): DSGVTQTPKHLITATGQRVTLRCSPRSGDLSVYWYQQSLDQGLQFLIQYYNGEERAKGNILERFSAQQFPDLHSELNLSSLELGDSALYFCASSVVPGGTGLNEQFFGPGTRLTVL.